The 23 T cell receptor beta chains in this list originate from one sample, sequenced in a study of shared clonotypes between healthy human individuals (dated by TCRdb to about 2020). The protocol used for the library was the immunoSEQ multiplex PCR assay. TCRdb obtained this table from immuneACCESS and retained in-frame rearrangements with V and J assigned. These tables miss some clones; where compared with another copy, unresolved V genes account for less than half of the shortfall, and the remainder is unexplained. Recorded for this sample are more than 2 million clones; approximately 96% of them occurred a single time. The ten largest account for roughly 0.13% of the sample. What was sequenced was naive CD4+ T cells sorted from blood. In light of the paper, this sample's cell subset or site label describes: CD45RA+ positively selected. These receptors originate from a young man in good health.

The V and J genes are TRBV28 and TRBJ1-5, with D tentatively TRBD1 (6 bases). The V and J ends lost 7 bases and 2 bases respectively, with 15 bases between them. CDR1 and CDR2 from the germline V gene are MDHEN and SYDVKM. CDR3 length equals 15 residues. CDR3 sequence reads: CASNPGVRGNQPQHF. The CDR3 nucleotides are TGTGCCAGCAATCCAGGGGTGCGTGGCAATCAGCCCCAGCATTTT.

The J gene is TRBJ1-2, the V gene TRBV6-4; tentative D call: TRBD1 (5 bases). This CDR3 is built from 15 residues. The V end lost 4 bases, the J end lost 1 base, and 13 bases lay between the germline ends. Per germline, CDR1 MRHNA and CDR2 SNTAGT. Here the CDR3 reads CASSGVEGSNYGYTF. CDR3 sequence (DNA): TGTGCCAGCAGTGGCGTAGAGGGGAGTAACTATGGCTACACCTTC.

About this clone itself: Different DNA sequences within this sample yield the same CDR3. The CDR3 region is CASSYSRNTEAFF. In DNA, the CDR3 is TGTGCCAGCAGTTACTCTCGGAACACTGAAGCTTTCTTT. The chain combines TRBV6-5 with TRBJ1-1; D call uncertain. The germline V and J ends were trimmed by 0 bases and 1 base, with 3 bases remaining between them. The CDR3 contains 13 residues. Germline CDR1 is MNHEY and CDR2 is SVGAGI.

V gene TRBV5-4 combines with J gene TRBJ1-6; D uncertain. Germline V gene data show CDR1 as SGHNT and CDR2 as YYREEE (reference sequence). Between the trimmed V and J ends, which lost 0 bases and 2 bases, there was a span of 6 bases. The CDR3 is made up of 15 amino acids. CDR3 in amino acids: CASSLGGPYNSPLHF. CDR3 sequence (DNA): TGTGCCAGCAGCTTGGGTGGACCCTATAATTCACCCCTCCACTTT.

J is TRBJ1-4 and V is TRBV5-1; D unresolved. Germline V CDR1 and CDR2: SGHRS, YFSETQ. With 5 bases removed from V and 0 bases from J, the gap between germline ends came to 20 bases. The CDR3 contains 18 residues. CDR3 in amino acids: CASSPGLMAFATNEKLFF. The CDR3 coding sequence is TGCGCCAGCAGTCCCGGGTTAATGGCTTTCGCAACTAATGAAAAACTGTTTTTT.

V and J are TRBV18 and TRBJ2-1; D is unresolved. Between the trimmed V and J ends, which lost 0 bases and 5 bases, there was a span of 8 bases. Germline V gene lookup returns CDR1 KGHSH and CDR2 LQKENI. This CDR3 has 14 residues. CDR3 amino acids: CASSPPRSDNEQFF. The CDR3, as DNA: TGTGCCAGCTCACCACCGCGCTCGGACAATGAGCAGTTCTTC.

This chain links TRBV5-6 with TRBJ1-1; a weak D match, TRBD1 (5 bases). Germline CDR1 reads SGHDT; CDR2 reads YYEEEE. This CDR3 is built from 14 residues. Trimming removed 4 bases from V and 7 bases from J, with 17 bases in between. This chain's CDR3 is CASSPVGKTGEAFF. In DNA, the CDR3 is TGTGCCAGCAGCCCAGTTGGGAAAACAGGTGAAGCTTTCTTT.

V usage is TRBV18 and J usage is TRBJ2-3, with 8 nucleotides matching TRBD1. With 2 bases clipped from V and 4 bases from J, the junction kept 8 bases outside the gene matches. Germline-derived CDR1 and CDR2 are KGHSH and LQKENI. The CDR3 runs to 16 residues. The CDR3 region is CASSPAGGINPDTQYF. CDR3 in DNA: TGTGCCAGCTCACCAGCAGGGGGCATCAATCCAGATACGCAGTATTTT. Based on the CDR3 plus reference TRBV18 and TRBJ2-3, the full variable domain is NAGVMQNPRHLVRRRGQEARLRCSPMKGHSHVYWYRQLPEEGLKFMVYLQKENIIDESGMPKERFSAEFPKEGPSILRIQQVVRGDSAAYFCASSPAGGINPDTQYFGPGTRLTVL.

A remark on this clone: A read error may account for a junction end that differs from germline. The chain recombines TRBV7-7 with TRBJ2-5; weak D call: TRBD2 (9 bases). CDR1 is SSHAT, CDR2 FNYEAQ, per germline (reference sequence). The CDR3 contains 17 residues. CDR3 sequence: CASSSGQGLANHATQYF. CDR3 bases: TGTGCTAGCAGTTCCGGACAGGGACTAGCTAATCACGCGACCCAGTACTTC. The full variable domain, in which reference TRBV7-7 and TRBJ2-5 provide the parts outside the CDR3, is GAGVSQSPRYKVTKRGQDVTLRCDPISSHATLYWYQQALGQGPEFLTYFNYEAQPDKSGLPSDRFSAERPEGSISTLTIQRTEQRDSAMYRCASSSGQGLANHATQYFGPGTRLLVL.

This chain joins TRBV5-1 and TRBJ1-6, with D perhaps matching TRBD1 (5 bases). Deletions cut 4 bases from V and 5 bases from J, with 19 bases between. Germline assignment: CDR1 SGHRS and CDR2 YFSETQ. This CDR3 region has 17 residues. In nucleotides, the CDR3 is TGCGCCAGCAGCCCTGGGGTCGGGGCGCGGGATAATTCACCCCTCCACTTT. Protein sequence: CASSPGVGARDNSPLHF. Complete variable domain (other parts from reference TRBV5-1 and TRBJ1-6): KAGVTQTPRYLIKTRGQQVTLSCSPISGHRSVSWYQQTPGQGLQFLFEYFSETQRNKGNFPGRFSGRQFSNSRSEMNVSTLELGDSALYLCASSPGVGARDNSPLHFGNGTRLTVT.

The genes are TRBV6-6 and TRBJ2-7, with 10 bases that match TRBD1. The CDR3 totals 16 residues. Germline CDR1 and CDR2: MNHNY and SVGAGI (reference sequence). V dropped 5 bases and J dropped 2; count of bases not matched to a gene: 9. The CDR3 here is CASSHYRGTGAYEQYF. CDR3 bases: TGTGCCAGCAGTCACTACCGCGGGACAGGGGCCTACGAGCAGTACTTC.

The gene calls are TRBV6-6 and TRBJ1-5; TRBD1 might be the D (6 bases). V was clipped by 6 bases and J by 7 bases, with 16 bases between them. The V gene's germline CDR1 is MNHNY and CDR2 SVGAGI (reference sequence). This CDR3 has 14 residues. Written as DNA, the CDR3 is TGTGCCAGCAGCGGTGGAGGGGGTGCCCAGCCCCAGCATTTT. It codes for CASSGGGGAQPQHF.

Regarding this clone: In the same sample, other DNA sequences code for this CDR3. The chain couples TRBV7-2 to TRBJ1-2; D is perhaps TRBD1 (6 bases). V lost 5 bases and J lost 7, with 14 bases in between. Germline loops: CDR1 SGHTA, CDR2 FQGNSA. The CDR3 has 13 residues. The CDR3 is CASSEQGSGGYTF. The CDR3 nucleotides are TGTGCCAGCAGCGAACAGGGTTCTGGTGGCTACACCTTC.

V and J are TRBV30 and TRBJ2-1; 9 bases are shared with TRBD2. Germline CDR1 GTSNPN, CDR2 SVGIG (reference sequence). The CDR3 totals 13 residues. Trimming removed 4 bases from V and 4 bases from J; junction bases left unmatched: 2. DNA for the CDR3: TGTGCCTGGACTAGCGGGATGTACAATGAGCAGTTCTTC. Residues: CAWTSGMYNEQFF.

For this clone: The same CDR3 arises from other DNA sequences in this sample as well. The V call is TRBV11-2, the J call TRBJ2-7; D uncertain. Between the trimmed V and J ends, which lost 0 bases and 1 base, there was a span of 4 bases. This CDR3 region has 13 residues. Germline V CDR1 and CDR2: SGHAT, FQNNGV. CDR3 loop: CASSLDRSYEQYF. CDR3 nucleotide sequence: TGTGCCAGCAGCTTAGATAGATCCTACGAGCAGTACTTC.

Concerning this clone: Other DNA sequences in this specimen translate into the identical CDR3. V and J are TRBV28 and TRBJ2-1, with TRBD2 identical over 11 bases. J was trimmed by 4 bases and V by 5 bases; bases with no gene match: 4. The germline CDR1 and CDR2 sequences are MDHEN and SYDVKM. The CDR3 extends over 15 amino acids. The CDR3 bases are TGTGCCAGCAGTCCTAGCGGGGGGACATACAATGAGCAGTTCTTC. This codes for CASSPSGGTYNEQFF.

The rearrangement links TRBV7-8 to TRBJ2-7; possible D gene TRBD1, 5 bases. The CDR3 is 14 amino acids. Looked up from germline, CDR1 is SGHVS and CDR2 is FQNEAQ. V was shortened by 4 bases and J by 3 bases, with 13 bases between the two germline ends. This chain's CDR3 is CASSSTRGNYEQYF. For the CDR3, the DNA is TGTGCCAGCAGCTCTACAAGGGGCAACTACGAGCAGTACTTC.

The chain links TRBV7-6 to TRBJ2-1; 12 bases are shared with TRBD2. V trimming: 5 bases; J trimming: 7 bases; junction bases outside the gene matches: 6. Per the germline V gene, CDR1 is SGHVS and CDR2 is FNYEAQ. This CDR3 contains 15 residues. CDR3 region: CASSGLAGSINEQFF. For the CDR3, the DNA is TGTGCCAGCAGCGGACTAGCGGGGAGCATAAATGAGCAGTTCTTC.

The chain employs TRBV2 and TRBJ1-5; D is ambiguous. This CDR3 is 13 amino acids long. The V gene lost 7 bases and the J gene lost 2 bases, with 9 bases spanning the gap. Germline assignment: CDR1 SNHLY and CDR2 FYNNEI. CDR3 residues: CASKLEGNQPQHF. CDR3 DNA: TGTGCCAGCAAGCTTGAGGGCAATCAGCCCCAGCATTTT.

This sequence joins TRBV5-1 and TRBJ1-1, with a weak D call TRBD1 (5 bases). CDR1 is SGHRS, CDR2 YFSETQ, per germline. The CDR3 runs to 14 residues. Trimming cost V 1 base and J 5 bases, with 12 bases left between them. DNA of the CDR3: TGCGCCAGCAGCTTGTGGTTGGGGGAGACTGAAGCTTTCTTT. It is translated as CASSLWLGETEAFF.

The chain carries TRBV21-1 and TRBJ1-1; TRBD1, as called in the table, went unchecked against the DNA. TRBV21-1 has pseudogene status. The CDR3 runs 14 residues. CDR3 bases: TGTGCCAGCAGCAAAGACGGGACACACACTGAAGCTTTCTTT. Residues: CASSKDGTHTEAFF.

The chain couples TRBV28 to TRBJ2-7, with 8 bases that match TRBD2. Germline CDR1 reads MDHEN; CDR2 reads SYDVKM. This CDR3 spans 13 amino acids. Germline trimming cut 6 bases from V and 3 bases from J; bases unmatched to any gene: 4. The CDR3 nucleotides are TGTGCCAGCAGAGGCGGGGGGCGCTACGAGCAGTACTTC. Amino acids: CASRGGGRYEQYF.

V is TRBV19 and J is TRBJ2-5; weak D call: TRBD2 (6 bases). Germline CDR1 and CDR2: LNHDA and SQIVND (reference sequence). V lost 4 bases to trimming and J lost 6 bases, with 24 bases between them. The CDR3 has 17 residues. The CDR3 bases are TGTGCCAGTAGTACTACGCAGTTAGGCGGGAACATGAAGACCCAGTACTTC. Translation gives CASSTTQLGGNMKTQYF.